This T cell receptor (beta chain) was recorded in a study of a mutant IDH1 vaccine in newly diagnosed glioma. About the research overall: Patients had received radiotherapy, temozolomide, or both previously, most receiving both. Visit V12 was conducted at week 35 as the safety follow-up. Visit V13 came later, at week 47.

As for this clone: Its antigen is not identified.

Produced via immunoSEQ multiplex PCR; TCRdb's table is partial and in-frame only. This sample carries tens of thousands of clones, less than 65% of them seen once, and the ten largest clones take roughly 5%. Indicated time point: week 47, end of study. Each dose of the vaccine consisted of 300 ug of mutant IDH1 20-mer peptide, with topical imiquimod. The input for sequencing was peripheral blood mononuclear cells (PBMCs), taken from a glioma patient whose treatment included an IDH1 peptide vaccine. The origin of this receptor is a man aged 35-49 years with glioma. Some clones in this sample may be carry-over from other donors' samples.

The CDR3 protein is CASSYSTGLVYNEQFF. As DNA, the CDR3 is TGTGCCAGCAGTTACTCGACGGGACTAGTTTACAATGAGCAGTTCTTC. This chain uses TRBV6-5 with TRBJ2-1; 8 bases align to TRBD2. The CDR3 is made up of 16 amino acids. V was clipped by 0 bases and J by 4 bases; unmatched bases: 5. CDR1 is MNHEY and CDR2 is SVGAGI in the germline V gene.